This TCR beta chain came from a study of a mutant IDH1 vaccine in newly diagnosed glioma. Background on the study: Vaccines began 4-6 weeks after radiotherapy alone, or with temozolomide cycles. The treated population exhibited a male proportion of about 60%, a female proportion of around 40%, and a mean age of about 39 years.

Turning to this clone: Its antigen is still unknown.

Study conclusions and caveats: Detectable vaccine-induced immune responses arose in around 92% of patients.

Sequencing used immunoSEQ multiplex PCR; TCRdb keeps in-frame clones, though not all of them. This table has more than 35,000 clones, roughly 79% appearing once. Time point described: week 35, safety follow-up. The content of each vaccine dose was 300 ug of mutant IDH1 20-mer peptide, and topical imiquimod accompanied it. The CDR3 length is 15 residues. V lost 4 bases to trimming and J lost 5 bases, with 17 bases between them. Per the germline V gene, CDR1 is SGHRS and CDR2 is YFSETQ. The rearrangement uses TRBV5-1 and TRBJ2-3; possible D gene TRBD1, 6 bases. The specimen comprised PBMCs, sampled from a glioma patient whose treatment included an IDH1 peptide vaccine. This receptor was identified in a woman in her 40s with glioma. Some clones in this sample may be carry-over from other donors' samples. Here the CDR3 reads CASSPGGGSLDTQYF. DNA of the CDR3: TGCGCCAGCAGCCCTGGGGGCGGTTCACTAGATACGCAGTATTTT.